This T cell receptor (beta chain) originates from a study of CD8+ T cells in alopecia areata. Regarding treatment: oral pan-JAK inhibitor, 5-10 mg twice daily. A remark on this clone: Antigen: not known.

Findings of the study overall: For lesional scalp, especially alopecia totalis/universalis, clonality was higher than in normal scalp.

cDNA prepared by RNA extraction and subsequent reverse transcription served as the template for sequencing. The assay was immunoSEQ multiplex PCR, and TCRdb's table has in-frame clones only and misses some. The sample shows about 120,000 clones, roughly 55% of them seen only once. The source material was CD8+ T cells sorted from blood, sampled at week 24, from a patient treated with tofacitinib. The receptor was isolated from a human donor with alopecia areata.

The CDR3 here is CASSQEGGQWNTEAFF. CDR3 DNA: TGCGCCAGCAGCCAAGAGGGGGGACAGTGGAACACTGAAGCTTTCTTT. This chain uses TRBV4-3 with TRBJ1-1; 7 positions match TRBD1. The junction had 5 bases not matched to a gene; V was cut back by 0 bases and J by 1 base. The CDR3 runs to 16 residues. Germline lookup yields CDR1 LGHNA and CDR2 YSLEER.